This TCR beta chain was recorded in a study of early stage breast cancer tumors. Study details: The ER+/PR+/HER2- tumors included seven or eight ductal and a handful of lobular carcinomas.

Germline lookup yields CDR1 MRHNA and CDR2 SNTAGT. Trimming at V came to 5 bases and at J to 4 bases, leaving 3 bases not matched to a gene. The CDR3 sequence is 15 residues long. Measured with immunoSEQ multiplex PCR; TCRdb has only the in-frame clones, and not every one. The table has approximately 48,000 clones, 80% to 95% seen once. The V and J genes are TRBV6-4 and TRBJ2-1; 12 positions match TRBD2. What was sequenced was blood. The sequence derives from an older person with breast cancer. The CDR3 bases are TGTGCCAGCAGTTCCGGGACTAGCGGGTACAATGAGCAGTTCTTC. Its protein product is CASSSGTSGYNEQFF.